The T cell receptor beta chain described here comes from a study of metastatic and nonmetastatic thyroid tumors. Across the whole study: It was across blood and tumor or nodule tissue from malignant and benign thyroid patients that repertoires were compared. Overall study results and limits: The study reportedly found significantly higher TCR beta diversity in malignant thyroid tumors than benign nodules, in blood and tumor.

Study processing details: Construction of a distant-metastasis classifier for papillary thyroid cancer relied on CDR3 differences across clinicopathological groups. TCRdb reanalyzed the PCR reads with MiXCR. The V and J calls here are based on TCRdb, not the publication. The sample shows fewer than 20,000 clones, 34% of them seen only once. This clone was observed a handful of times. Its matching antigen is unknown. Not a single patient had been given any form of treatment at any point before undergoing thyroid surgery. This CDR3 has 15 residues. Per germline, CDR1 MNHEY and CDR2 SMNVEV (reference sequence). The ends lost 5 bases at V and 4 bases at J; junction bases unmatched: 6.

Sequencing input: tumor tissue. The sequence was obtained from a male donor with papillary thyroid cancer or a benign thyroid nodule (not recorded which). Some clones in this sample may be carry-over from other donors' samples. This chain connects TRBV27 to TRBJ2-1, with 9 bases fitting TRBD1. CDR3: CASSRTGDSYNEQFF. The CDR3 DNA reads as TGTGCCAGCAGTCGGACAGGGGATTCTTACAATGAGCAGTTCTTC.